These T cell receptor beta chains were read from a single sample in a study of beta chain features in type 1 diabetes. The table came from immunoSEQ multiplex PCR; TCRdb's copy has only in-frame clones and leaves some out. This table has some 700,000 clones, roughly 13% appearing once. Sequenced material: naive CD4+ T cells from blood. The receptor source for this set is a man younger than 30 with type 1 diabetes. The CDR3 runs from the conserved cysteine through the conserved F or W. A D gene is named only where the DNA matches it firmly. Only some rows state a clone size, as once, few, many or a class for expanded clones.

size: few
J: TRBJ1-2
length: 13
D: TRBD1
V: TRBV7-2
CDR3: CASSSTGGEGYTF
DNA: TGTGCCAGCAGTTCTACAGGGGGCGAGGGCTACACCTTC

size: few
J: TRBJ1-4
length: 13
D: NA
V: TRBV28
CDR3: CASSPQENEKLFF
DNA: TGTGCCAGCAGTCCACAGGAAAATGAAAAACTGTTTTTT

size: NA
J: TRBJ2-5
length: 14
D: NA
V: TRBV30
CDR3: CAWSVSQHQETQYF
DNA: TGTGCCTGGAGTGTATCACAGCATCAAGAGACCCAGTACTTC

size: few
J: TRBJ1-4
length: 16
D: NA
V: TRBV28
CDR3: CASIPRMGATNEKLFF
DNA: TGTGCCAGCATCCCAAGGATGGGGGCAACTAATGAAAAACTGTTTTTT

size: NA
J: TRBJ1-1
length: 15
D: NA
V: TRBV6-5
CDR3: CASSYSGIVNTEAFF
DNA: TGTGCCAGCAGTTACTCCGGGATCGTGAACACTGAAGCTTTCTTT

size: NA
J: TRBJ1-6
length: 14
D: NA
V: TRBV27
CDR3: CASSPDAFNSPLHF
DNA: TGTGCCAGCAGTCCCGACGCCTTCAATTCACCCCTCCACTTT

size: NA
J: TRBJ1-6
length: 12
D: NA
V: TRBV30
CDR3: CAYDRRESPLHF
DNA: TGTGCCTACGACAGAAGGGAATCACCCCTCCACTTT

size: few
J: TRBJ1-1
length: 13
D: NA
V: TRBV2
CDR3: CASSAWGVTEAFF
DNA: TGTGCCAGCAGTGCATGGGGGGTCACTGAAGCTTTCTTT

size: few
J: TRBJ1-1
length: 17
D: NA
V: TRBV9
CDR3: CASSATQRGGWNTEAFF
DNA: TGTGCCAGCAGCGCAACCCAGCGAGGTGGGTGGAACACTGAAGCTTTCTTT

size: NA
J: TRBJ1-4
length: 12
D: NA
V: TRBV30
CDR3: CAWSVGNEKLFF
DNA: TGTGCCTGGAGTGTAGGAAATGAAAAACTGTTTTTT

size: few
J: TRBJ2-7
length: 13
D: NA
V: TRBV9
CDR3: CASSPRGSYEQYF
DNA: TGTGCCAGCAGCCCCAGGGGCTCCTACGAGCAGTACTTC

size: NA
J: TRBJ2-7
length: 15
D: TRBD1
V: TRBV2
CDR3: CASTLPDRDTYEQYF
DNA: TGTGCCAGCACCCTTCCGGACAGGGATACCTACGAGCAGTACTTC

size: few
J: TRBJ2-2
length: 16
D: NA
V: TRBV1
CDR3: CTSTFDRLGSTGELFF
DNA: TGCACCAGCACCTTTGACCGTCTTGGGAGCACCGGGGAGCTGTTTTTT

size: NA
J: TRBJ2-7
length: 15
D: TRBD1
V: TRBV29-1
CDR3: CSVLSGDRVSYEQYF
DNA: TGCAGCGTCCTAAGCGGGGACAGGGTCTCCTACGAGCAGTACTTC

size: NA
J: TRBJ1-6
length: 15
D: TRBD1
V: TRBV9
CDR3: CASSRGTAENSPLHF
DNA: TGTGCCAGCAGCCGGGGGACAGCCGAGAACTCACCCCTCCACTTT

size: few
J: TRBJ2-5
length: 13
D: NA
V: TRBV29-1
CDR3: CSVGPDSPETQYF
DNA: TGCAGCGTCGGACCAGATAGCCCAGAGACCCAGTACTTC

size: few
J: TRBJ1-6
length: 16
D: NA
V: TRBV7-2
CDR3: CASSLVDPLGGSPLHF
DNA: TGTGCCAGCAGCTTAGTAGACCCTCTCGGTGGTTCACCCCTCCACTTT

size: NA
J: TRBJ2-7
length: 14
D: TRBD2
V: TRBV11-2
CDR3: CASSLGLAAYEQYF
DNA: TGTGCCAGCAGCTTAGGGCTAGCGGCCTACGAGCAGTACTTC

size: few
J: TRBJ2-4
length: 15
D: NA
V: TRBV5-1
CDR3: CASSAGDSHGNIQYF
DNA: TGCGCCAGCAGCGCCGGGGACTCCCACGGCAACATTCAGTACTTC

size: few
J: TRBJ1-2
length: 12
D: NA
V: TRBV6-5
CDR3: CASTTGLHPNTF
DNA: TGTGCCAGCACCACTGGACTCCACCCCAACACCTTC

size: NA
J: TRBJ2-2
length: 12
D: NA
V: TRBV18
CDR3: CASSPRGGELFF
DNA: TGTGCCAGCTCACCCCGGGGCGGGGAGCTGTTTTTT

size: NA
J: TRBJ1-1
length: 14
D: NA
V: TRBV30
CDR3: CAWRSTGRSTEAFF
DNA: TGTGCCTGGAGAAGTACAGGGAGGAGCACTGAAGCTTTCTTT

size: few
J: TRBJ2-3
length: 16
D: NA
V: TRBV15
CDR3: CATSRPWGAPTDTQYF
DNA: TGTGCCACCAGCAGACCCTGGGGGGCTCCCACAGATACGCAGTATTTT

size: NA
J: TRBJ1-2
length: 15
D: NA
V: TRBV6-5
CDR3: CASSASWTADYGYTF
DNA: TGTGCCAGCAGTGCCTCGTGGACGGCAGACTATGGCTACACCTTC